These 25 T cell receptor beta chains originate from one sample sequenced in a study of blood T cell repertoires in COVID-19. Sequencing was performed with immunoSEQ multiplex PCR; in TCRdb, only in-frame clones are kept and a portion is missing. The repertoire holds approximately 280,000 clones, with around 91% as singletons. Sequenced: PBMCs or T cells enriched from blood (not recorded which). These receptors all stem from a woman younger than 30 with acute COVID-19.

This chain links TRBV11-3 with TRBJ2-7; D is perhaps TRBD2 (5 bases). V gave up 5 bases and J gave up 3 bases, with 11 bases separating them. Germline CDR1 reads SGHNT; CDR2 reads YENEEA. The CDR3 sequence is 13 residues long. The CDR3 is CASSRGSGYEQYF. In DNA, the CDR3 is TGTGCCAGCAGCCGAGGGTCGGGCTACGAGCAGTACTTC.

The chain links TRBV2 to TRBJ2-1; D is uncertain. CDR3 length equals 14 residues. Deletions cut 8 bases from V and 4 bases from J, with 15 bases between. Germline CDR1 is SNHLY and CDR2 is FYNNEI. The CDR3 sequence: CASSGTERYNEQFF. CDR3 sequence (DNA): TGTGCCAGCTCTGGAACAGAGAGATACAATGAGCAGTTCTTC.

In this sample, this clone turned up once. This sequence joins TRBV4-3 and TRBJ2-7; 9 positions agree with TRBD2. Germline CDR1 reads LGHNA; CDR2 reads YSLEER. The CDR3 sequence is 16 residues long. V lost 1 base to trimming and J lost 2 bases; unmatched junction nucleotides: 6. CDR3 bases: TGCGCCAGCAGCCAAGTAGCGGGAGCGAAGGCCTACGAGCAGTACTTC. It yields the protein CASSQVAGAKAYEQYF.

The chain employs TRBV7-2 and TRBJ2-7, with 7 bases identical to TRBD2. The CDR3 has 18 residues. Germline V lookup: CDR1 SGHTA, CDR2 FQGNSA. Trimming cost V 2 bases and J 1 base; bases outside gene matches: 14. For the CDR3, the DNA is TGTGCCAGCAGCTTACAGCCAAACCGGCTAGCGGCTTCCTACGAGCAGTACTTC. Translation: CASSLQPNRLAASYEQYF.

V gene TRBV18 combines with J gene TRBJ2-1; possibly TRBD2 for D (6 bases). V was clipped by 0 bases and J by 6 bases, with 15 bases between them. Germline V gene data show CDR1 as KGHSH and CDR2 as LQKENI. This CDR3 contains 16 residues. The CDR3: CASSPPSGGKGNEQFF. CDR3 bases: TGTGCCAGCTCACCACCTTCTGGCGGGAAGGGCAATGAGCAGTTCTTC.

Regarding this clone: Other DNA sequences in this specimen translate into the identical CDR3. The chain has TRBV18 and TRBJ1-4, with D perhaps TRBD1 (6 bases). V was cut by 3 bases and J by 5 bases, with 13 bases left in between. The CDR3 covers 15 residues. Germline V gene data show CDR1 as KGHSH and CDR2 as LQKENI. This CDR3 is CASSPRTGINEKLFF. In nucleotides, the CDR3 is TGTGCCAGCTCACCTCGAACAGGGATCAATGAAAAACTGTTTTTT. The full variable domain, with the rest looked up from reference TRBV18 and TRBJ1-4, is NAGVMQNPRHLVRRRGQEARLRCSPMKGHSHVYWYRQLPEEGLKFMVYLQKENIIDESGMPKERFSAEFPKEGPSILRIQQVVRGDSAAYFCASSPRTGINEKLFFGSGTQLSVL.

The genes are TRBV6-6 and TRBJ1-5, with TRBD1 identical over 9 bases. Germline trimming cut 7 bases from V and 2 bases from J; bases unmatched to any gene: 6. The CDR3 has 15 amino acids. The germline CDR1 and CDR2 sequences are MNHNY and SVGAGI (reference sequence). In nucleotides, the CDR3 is TGTGCCAGCACCGACCGGGACAGGGGCAATCAGCCCCAGCATTTT. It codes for CASTDRDRGNQPQHF.

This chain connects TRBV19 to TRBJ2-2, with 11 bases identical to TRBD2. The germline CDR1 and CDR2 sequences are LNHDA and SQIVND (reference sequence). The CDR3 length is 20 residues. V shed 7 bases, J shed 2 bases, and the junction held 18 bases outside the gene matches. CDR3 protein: CASTAPASGRLGKNTGELFF. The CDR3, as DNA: TGTGCCAGTACCGCCCCCGCTAGCGGGAGGTTAGGAAAAAACACCGGGGAGCTGTTTTTT. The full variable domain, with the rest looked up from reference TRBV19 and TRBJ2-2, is DGGITQSPKYLFRKEGQNVTLSCEQNLNHDAMYWYRQDPGQGLRLIYYSQIVNDFQKGDIAEGYSVSREKKESFPLTVTSAQKNPTAFYLCASTAPASGRLGKNTGELFFGEGSRLTVL.

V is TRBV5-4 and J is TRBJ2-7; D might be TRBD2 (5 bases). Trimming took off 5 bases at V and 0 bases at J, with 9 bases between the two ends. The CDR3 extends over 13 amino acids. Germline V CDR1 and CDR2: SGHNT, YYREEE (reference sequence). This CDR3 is CASRAGGSYEQYF. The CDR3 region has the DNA TGTGCCAGCAGGGCGGGTGGCTCCTACGAGCAGTACTTC.

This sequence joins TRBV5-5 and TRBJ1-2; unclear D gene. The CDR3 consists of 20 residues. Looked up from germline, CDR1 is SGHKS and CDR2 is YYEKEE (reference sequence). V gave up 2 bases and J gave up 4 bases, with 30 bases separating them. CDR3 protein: CASSFSTLPRGQAAFYGYTF. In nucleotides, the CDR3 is TGTGCCAGCAGCTTTTCGACGCTCCCCCGGGGTCAGGCGGCTTTCTATGGCTACACCTTC.

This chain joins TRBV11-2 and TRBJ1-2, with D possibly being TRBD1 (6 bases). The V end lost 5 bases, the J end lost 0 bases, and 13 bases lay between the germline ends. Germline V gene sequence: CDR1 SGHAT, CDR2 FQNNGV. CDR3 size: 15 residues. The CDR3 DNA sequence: TGTGCCAGCAGCACGAGGACAGCCGCTAACTATGGCTACACCTTC. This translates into CASSTRTAANYGYTF. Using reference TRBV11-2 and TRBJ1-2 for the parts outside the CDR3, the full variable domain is EAGVAQSPRYKIIEKRQSVAFWCNPISGHATLYWYQQILGQGPKLLIQFQNNGVVDDSQLPKDRFSAERLKGVDSTLKIQPAKLEDSAVYLCASSTRTAANYGYTFGSGTRLTVV.

The CDR3 DNA sequence: TGTGCCAGCAGCCAAACCTCCCGCACAGGCTCCTACAATGAGCAGTTCTTC. Translation: CASSQTSRTGSYNEQFF. This chain uses TRBV5-4 with TRBJ2-1; tentatively, D is TRBD1 (5 bases). This CDR3 is built from 17 residues. The V end was cut by 4 bases, the J end by 0 bases, with 17 bases between. CDR1 is SGHNT, CDR2 YYREEE, per germline (reference sequence).

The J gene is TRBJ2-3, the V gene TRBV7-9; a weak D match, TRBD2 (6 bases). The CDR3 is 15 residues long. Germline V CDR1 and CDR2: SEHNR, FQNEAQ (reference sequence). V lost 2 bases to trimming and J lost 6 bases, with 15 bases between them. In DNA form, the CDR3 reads TGTGCCAGCAGCTTAAATTTGGTAGCGGATGATACGCAGTATTTT. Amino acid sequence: CASSLNLVADDTQYF.

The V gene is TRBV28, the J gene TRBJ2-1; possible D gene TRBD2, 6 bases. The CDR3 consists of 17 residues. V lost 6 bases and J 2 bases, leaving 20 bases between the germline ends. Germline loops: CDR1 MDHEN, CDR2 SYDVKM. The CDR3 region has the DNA TGTGCCAGCAGCCGGAGGGCCGGGGCGTGGGCCTACAATGAGCAGTTCTTC. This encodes CASSRRAGAWAYNEQFF. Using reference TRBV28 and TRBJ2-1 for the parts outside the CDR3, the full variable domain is DVKVTQSSRYLVKRTGEKVFLECVQDMDHENMFWYRQDPGLGLRLIYFSYDVKMKEKGDIPEGYSVSREKKERFSLILESASTNQTSMYLCASSRRAGAWAYNEQFFGPGTRLTVL.

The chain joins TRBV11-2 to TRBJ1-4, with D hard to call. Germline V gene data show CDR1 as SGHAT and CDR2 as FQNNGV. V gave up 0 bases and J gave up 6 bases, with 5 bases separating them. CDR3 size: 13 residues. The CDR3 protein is CASSLERDEKLFF. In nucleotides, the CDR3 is TGTGCCAGCAGCTTAGAGCGTGATGAAAAACTGTTTTTT.

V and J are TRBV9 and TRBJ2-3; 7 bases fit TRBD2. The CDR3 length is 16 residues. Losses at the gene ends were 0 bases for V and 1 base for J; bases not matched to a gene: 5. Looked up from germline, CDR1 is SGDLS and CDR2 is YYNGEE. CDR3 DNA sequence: TGTGCCAGCAGCGTAGGCGGCGGGAGTGGCACAGATACGCAGTATTTT. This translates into CASSVGGGSGTDTQYF.

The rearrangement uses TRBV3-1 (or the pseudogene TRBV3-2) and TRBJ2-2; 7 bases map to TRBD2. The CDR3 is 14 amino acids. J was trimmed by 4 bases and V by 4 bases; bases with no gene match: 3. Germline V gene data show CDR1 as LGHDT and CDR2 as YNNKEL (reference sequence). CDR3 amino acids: CASSRRESTGELFF. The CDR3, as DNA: TGTGCCAGCAGCCGGCGGGAGTCCACCGGGGAGCTGTTTTTT.

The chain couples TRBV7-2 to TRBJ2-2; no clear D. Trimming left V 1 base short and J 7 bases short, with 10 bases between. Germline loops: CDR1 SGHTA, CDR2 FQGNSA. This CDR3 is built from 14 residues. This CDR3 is CASSLDRGHGELFF. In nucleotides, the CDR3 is TGTGCCAGCAGCTTAGATCGTGGCCACGGGGAGCTGTTTTTT.

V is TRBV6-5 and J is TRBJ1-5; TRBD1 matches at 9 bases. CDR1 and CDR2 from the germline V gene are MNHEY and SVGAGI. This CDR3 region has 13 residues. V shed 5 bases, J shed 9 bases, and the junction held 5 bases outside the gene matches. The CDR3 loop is CASSIDRGMPQHF. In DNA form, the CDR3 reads TGTGCCAGCAGTATCGACAGGGGGATGCCCCAGCATTTT.

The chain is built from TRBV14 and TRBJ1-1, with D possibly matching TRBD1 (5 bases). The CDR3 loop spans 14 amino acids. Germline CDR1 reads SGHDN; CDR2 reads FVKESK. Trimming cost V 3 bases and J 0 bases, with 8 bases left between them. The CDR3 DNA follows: TGTGCCAGCAGCCACCCAGGGATGAACACTGAAGCTTTCTTT. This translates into CASSHPGMNTEAFF.

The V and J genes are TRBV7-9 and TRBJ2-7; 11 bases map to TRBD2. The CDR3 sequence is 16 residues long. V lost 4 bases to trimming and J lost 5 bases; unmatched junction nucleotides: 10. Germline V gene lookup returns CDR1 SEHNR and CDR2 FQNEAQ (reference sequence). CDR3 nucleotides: TGTGCCAGCAGCTCGGGGCTAGCGGGAGGTCAGGACGAGCAGTACTTC. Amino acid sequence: CASSSGLAGGQDEQYF.

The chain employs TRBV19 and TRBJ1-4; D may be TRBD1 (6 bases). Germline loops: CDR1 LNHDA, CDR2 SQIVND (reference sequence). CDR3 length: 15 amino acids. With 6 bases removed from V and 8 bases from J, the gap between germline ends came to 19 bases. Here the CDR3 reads CASSRRPEGGEKLFF. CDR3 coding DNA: TGTGCCAGTAGCCGCCGTCCCGAGGGGGGGGAAAAACTGTTTTTT.

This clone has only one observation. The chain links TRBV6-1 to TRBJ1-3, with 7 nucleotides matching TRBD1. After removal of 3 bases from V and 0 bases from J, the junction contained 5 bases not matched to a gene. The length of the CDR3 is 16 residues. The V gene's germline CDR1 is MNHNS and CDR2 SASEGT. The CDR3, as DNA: TGTGCCAGCAGTGAGACAGGGCCCAGCTCTGGAAACACCATATATTTT. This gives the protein CASSETGPSSGNTIYF.

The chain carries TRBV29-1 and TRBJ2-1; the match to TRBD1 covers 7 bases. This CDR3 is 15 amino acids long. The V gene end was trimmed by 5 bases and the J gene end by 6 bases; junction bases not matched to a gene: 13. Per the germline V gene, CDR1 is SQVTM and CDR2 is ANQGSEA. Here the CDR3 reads CSVNRGVMLFNEQFF. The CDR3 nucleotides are TGCAGCGTTAACAGGGGAGTTATGTTATTCAATGAGCAGTTCTTC.

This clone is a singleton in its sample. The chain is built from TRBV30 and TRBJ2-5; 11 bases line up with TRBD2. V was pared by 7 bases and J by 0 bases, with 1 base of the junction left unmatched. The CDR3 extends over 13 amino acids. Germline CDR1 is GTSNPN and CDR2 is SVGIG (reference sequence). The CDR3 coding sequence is TGTGCCTTACTAGCGGGAGACCAAGAGACCCAGTACTTC. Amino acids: CALLAGDQETQYF.